This T cell receptor beta chain was documented in a study of blood T cell repertoires in COVID-19. Measured with immunoSEQ multiplex PCR; TCRdb has only the in-frame clones, and not every one. The table includes fewer than 450,000 clones, 85% to 90% detected once. The V gene lost 5 bases and the J gene lost 1 base, with 9 bases spanning the gap. The CDR3 sequence is 13 residues long. Germline lookup yields CDR1 SGHDT and CDR2 YYEEEE. The clonotype originates from a woman between 45 and 60 years old with COVID-19, enrolled during active disease. Sequences were obtained from peripheral blood. This sequence joins TRBV5-6 and TRBJ1-1, with TRBD1 as a possible D gene (6 bases). DNA for the CDR3: TGTGCCAGCAGTAGACAGGCGAACACTGAAGCTTTCTTT. Translated, it gives CASSRQANTEAFF.